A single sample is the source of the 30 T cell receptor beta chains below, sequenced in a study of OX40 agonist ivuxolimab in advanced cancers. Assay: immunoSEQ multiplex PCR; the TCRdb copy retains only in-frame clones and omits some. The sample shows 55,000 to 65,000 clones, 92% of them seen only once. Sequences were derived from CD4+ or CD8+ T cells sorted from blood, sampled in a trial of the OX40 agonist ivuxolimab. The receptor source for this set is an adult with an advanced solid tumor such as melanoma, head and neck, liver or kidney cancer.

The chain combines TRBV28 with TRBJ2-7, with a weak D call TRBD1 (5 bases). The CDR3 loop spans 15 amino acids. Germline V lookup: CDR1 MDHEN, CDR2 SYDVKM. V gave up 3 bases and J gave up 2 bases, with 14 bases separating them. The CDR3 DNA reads TGTGCCAGCAGTTTTTGGTCGGACAACGCCTACGAGCAGTACTTC. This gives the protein CASSFWSDNAYEQYF.

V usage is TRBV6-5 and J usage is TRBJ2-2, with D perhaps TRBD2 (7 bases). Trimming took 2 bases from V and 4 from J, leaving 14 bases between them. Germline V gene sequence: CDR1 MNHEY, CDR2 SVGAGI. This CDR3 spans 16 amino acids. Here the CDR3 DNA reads TGTGCCAGCAGTTACAGTAGGGGGGGAGTCACCGGGGAGCTGTTTTTT. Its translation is CASSYSRGGVTGELFF.

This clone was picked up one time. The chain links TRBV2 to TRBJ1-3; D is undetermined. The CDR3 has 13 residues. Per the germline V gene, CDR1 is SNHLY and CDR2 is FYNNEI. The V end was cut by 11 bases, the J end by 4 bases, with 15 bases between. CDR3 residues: CARGPGVGNTIYF. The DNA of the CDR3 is TGTGCCCGAGGGCCGGGAGTGGGAAACACCATATATTTT.

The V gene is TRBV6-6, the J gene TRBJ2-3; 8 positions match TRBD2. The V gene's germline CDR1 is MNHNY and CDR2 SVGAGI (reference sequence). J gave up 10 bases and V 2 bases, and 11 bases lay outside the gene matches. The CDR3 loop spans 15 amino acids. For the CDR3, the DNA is TGTGCCAGCAGTTACACGGGAGGGAGGTTTACCGCGCAGTATTTT. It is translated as CASSYTGGRFTAQYF.

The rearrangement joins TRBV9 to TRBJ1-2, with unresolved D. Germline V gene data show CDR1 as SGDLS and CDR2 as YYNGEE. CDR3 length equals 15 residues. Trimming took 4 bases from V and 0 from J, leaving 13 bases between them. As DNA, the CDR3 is TGTGCCAGCAGCTTTAGTGCGGGAGCTAACTATGGCTACACCTTC. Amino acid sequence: CASSFSAGANYGYTF.

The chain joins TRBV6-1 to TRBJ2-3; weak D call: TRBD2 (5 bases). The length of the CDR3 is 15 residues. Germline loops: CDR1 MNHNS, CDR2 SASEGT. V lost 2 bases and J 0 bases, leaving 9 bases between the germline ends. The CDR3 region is CASSEIGDSTDTQYF. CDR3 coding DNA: TGTGCCAGCAGTGAAATCGGGGATAGCACAGATACGCAGTATTTT.

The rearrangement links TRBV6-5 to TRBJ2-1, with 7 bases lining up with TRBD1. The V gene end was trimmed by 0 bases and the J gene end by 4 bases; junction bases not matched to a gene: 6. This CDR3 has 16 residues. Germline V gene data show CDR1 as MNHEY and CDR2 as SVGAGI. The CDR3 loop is CASSYSGQALYNEQFF. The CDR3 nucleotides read TGTGCCAGCAGTTACTCAGGACAGGCCTTATACAATGAGCAGTTCTTC.

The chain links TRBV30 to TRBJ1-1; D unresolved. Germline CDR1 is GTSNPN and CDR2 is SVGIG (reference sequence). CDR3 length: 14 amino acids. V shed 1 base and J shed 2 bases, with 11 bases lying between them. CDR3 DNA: TGTGCCTGGAGTGGATACTTAATTAACACTGAAGCTTTCTTT. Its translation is CAWSGYLINTEAFF.

CDR3: CASSLDLKRSSYNEQFF. CDR3 DNA sequence: TGTGCCAGCAGCTTAGACCTAAAGCGAAGCTCCTACAATGAGCAGTTCTTC. V is TRBV7-9 and J is TRBJ2-1; no definite D call. Between the trimmed V and J ends, which lost 1 base and 0 bases, there was a span of 13 bases. Germline values: CDR1 SEHNR, CDR2 FQNEAQ (reference sequence). This CDR3 is 17 amino acids long.

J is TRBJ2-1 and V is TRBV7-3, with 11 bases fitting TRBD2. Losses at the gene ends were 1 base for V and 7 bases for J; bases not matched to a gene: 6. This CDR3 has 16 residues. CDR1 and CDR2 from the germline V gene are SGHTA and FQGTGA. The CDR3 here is CASSLNSGGAANEQFF. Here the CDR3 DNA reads TGTGCCAGCAGCTTAAATAGCGGGGGGGCCGCGAATGAGCAGTTCTTC.

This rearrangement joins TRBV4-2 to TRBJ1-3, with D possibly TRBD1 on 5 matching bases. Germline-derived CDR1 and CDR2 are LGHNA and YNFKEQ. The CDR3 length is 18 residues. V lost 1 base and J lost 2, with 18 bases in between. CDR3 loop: CASSQGFEGALPGNTIYF. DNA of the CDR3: TGTGCCAGCAGCCAAGGATTTGAAGGGGCTCTCCCTGGAAACACCATATATTTT.

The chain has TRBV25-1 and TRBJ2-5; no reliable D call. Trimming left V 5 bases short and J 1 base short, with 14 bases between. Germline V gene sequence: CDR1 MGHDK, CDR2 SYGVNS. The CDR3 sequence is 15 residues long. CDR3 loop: CASSSLAESQETQYF. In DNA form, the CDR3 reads TGTGCCAGCAGTTCTCTCGCGGAGTCCCAAGAGACCCAGTACTTC.

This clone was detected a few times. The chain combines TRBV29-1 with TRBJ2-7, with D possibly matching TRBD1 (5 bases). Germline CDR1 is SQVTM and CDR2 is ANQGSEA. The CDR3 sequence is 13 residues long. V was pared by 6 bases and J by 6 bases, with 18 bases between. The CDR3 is CSVSQGEDGEQYV. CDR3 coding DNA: TGCAGCGTCTCTCAGGGTGAAGATGGCGAGCAGTACGTC.

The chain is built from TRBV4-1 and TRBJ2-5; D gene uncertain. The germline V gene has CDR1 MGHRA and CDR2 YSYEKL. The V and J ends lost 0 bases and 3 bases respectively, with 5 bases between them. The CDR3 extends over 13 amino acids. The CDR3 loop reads CASSQDYEETQYF. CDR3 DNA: TGCGCCAGCAGCCAAGATTATGAAGAGACCCAGTACTTC.

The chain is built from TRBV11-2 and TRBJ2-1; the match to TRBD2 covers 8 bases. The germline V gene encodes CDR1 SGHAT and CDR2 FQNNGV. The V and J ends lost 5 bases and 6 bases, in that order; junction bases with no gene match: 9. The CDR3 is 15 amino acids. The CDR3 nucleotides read TGTGCCAGCAGCCGACCGGGACTAGGAACCAATGAGCAGTTCTTC. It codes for CASSRPGLGTNEQFF.

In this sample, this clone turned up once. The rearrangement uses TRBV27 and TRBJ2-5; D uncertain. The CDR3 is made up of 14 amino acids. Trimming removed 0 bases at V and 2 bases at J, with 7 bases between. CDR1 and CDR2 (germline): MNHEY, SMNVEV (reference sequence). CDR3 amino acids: CASSLSSRQETQYF. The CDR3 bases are TGTGCCAGCAGTTTATCGTCCCGACAAGAGACCCAGTACTTC.

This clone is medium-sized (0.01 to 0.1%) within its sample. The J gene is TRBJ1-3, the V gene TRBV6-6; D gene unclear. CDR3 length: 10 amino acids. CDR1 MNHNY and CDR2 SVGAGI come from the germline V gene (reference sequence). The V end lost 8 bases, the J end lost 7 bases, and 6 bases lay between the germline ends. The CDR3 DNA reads TGTGCCAGCGCGGGTAACACCATATATTTT. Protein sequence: CASAGNTIYF.

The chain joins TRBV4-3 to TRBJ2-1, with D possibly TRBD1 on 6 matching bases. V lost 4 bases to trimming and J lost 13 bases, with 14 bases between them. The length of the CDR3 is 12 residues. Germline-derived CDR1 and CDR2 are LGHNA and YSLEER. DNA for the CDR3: TGCGCCAGCAGCCCATCCGGGACATATCAGTTCTTC. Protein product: CASSPSGTYQFF.

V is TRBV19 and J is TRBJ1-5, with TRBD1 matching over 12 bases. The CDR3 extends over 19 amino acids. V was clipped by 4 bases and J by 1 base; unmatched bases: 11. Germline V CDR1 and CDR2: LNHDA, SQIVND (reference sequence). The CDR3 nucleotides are TGTGCCAGTAGTAAACCGGGACAGGGGGCTTTGAAAAGCAATCAGCCCCAGCATTTT. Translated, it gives CASSKPGQGALKSNQPQHF.

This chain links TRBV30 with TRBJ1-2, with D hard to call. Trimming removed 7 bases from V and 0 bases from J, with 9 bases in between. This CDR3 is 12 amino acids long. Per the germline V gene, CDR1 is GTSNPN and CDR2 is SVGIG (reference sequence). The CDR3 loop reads CASSEPNYGYTF. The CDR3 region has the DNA TGTGCCTCGTCGGAACCTAACTATGGCTACACCTTC.

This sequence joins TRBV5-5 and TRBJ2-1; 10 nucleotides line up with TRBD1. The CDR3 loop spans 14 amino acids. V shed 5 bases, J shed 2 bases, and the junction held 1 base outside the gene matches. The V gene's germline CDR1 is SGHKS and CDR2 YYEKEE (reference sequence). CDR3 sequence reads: CASSDRGPYNEQFF. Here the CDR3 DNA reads TGTGCCAGCAGTGACAGGGGGCCCTACAATGAGCAGTTCTTC.

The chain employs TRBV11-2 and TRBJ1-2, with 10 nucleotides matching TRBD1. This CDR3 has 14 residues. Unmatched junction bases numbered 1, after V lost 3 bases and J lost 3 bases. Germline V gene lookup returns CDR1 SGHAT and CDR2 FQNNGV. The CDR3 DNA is TGTGCCAGCAGCTTGACAGGGGGCGACTATGGCTACACCTTC. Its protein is CASSLTGGDYGYTF.

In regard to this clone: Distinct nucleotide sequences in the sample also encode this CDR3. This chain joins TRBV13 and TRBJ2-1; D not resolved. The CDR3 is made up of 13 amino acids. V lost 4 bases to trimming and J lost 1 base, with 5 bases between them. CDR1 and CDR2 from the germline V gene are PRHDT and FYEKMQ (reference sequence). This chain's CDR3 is CASSSSSYNEQFF. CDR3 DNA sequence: TGTGCCAGCAGCTCGAGTTCCTACAATGAGCAGTTCTTC.

CDR3 sequence (DNA): TGTGCCAGCAGCGTAGCGAACACTGAAGCTTTCTTT. Translated: CASSVANTEAFF. The J gene is TRBJ1-1, the V gene TRBV9, with no clear D. V gave up 0 bases and J gave up 1 base, with 1 base separating them. This CDR3 comprises 12 residues. The germline V gene has CDR1 SGDLS and CDR2 YYNGEE.

The CDR3 region has the DNA TGTGCCAGCAGCCAAGATTCAGGGCGGAGGAGCTCCATTCAGTACTTC. It yields the protein CASSQDSGRRSSIQYF. This rearrangement joins TRBV4-2 to TRBJ2-4; D tentatively fits TRBD1 or TRBD2 (5 bases each). This CDR3 comprises 16 residues. CDR1 and CDR2 (germline): LGHNA, YNFKEQ. The germline V and J ends were trimmed by 0 bases and 9 bases, with 18 bases remaining between them.

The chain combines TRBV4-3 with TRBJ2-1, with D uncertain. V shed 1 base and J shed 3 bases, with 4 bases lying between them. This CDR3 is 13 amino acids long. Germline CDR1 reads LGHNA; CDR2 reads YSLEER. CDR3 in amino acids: CASSQAVYNEQFF. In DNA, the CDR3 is TGCGCCAGCAGCCAAGCGGTCTACAATGAGCAGTTCTTC.

The CDR3 DNA reads TGTGCCAGTAGTACCCGGGACACGGTACGTAATGAGCAGTTCTTC. Protein product: CASSTRDTVRNEQFF. The chain uses TRBV19 and TRBJ2-1; possible D gene TRBD1, 6 bases. The CDR3 totals 15 residues. V gave up 4 bases and J gave up 7 bases, with 17 bases separating them. Looked up from germline, CDR1 is LNHDA and CDR2 is SQIVND (reference sequence).

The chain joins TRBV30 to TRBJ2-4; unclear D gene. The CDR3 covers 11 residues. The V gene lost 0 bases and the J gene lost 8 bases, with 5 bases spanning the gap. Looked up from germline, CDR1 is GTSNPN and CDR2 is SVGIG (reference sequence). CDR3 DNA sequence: TGTGCCTGGAGTGTAGGATACATTCAGTACTTC. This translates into CAWSVGYIQYF. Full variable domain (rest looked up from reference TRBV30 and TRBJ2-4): SQTIHQWPATLVQPVGSPLSLECTVEGTSNPNLYWYRQAAGRGLQLLFYSVGIGQISSEVPQNLSASRPQDRQFILSSKKLLLSDSGFYLCAWSVGYIQYFGAGTRLSVL.

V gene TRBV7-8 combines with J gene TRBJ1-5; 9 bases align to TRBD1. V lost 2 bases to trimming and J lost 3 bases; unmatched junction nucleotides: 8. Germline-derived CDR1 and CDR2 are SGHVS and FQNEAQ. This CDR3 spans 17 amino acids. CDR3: CASSLIGQGLINQPQHF. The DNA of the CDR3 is TGTGCCAGCAGCTTAATAGGACAGGGGTTGATCAATCAGCCCCAGCATTTT.

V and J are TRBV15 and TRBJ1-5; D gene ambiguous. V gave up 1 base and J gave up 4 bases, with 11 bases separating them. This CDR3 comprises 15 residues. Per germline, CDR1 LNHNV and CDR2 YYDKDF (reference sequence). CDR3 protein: CATSRVPEGNQPQHF. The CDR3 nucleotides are TGTGCCACCAGCAGAGTTCCCGAAGGGAATCAGCCCCAGCATTTT.